A single sample gave rise to the 15 T cell receptor beta chains below, sequenced in a study of T cells in Graves' hyperthyroidism and ophthalmopathy. Amplified TCR beta CDR3 regions came from RNA transcripts. The HTBI set primed first-round TCR CDR3 RT-PCR. From the multiplex PCR reads, TCRdb called clonotypes with MiXCR, one entry per CDR3 protein. In the table there are around 800,000 distinct CDR3 sequences, about two fifths of which are singletons. The sequencing input was blood. Receptors originate from a man aged 18 to 30 with Graves' hyperthyroidism.

At least ten counts were recorded for this clonotype. The chain links TRBV25-1 to TRBJ1-5, with D unresolved. The CDR3 totals 14 residues. Germline values: CDR1 MGHDK, CDR2 SYGVNS. Trimming took 3 bases from V and 5 from J, leaving 11 bases between them. CDR3 coding DNA: TGTGCCAGCAGTGAGGGGTCCTCCGATCAGCCCCAGCATTTT. The encoded protein is CASSEGSSDQPQHF.

There are many counts of this clonotype. V gene TRBV12-3 or TRBV12-4 combines with J gene TRBJ1-5; D gene ambiguous. The CDR3 contains 13 residues. Trimming removed 0 bases at V and 8 bases at J, with 8 bases between. The CDR3 reads CASSLAQWEPQHF. CDR3 nucleotides: TGTGCCAGCAGTTTAGCGCAGTGGGAGCCCCAGCATTTT.

This clonotype was seen a few times. The genes are TRBV12-3 or TRBV12-4 and TRBJ2-7; TRBD2 matches 7 bases. The CDR3 extends over 15 amino acids. J was trimmed by 0 bases and V by 6 bases; bases with no gene match: 8. The CDR3 DNA follows: TGTGCCAGCAGCCGAACTAGCGACGTCTCCTACGAGCAGTACTTC. Amino acids: CASSRTSDVSYEQYF.

This chain joins TRBV19 and TRBJ1-3; D uncertain. Looked up from germline, CDR1 is LNHDA and CDR2 is SQIVND (reference sequence). The V end lost 7 bases, the J end lost 2 bases, and 15 bases lay between the germline ends. The CDR3 runs 15 residues. The CDR3 DNA sequence: TGTGCCAGTACTCCCAGGACCGGCCCTGGAAACACCATATATTTT. Translation: CASTPRTGPGNTIYF.

Regarding this clonotype: It is likely a read error, because the conserved phenylalanine at the end of the CDR3 is missing. The chain has TRBV2 and TRBJ1-1; possible D gene TRBD1, 5 bases. Germline loops: CDR1 SNHLY, CDR2 FYNNEI. Between the trimmed V and J ends, which lost 3 bases and 5 bases, there was a span of 10 bases. The CDR3 is made up of 13 amino acids. CDR3 sequence reads: CASSDAGWTEAFL. CDR3 in DNA: TGTGCCAGCAGTGATGCAGGGTGGACTGAAGCTTTCCTT.

The sample holds a few counts of this clonotype. The chain links TRBV9 to TRBJ1-1; D is uncertain. The CDR3 covers 14 residues. Germline V gene sequence: CDR1 SGDLS, CDR2 YYNGEE. Trimming cost V 4 bases and J 11 bases, with 21 bases left between them. CDR3 sequence reads: CASSLDPSTRVAFF. In nucleotides, the CDR3 is TGTGCCAGCAGCCTAGACCCAAGCACCCGGGTTGCTTTCTTT.

The chain is built from TRBV7-2 and TRBJ1-5; TRBD1 agrees at 8 bases. The V and J ends lost 1 base and 7 bases, in that order; junction bases with no gene match: 12. Per the germline V gene, CDR1 is SGHTA and CDR2 is FQGNSA. CDR3 length: 17 amino acids. The CDR3, as DNA: TGTGCCAGCAGCTTAGGGGGGGGACAGGCAGGTCGGCAGCCCCAGCATTTT. Translating it yields CASSLGGGQAGRQPQHF.

The chain links TRBV5-1 to TRBJ2-7, with TRBD2 identical over 7 bases. Unmatched junction bases numbered 12, after V lost 4 bases and J lost 5 bases. Germline-derived CDR1 and CDR2 are SGHRS and YFSETQ. The CDR3 has 15 amino acids. The CDR3 is CASSPEAGTGDEQYF. The CDR3 nucleotides read TGCGCCAGCAGCCCAGAAGCGGGGACTGGGGACGAGCAGTACTTC.

The J gene is TRBJ2-7, the V gene TRBV12-3 or TRBV12-4, with 9 positions matching TRBD1. The V segment lost 6 bases and the J segment 6 bases; nucleotides outside the gene matches: 9. There are 14 residues in the CDR3. The CDR3 spells CASSHQTGGGEQYF. The CDR3 DNA is TGTGCCAGCAGCCACCAGACAGGGGGTGGCGAGCAGTACTTC.

This chain links TRBV20-1 with TRBJ2-5; the match to TRBD2 covers 12 bases. CDR3 length: 18 amino acids. Per the germline V gene, CDR1 is DFQATT and CDR2 is SNEGSKA (reference sequence). Trimming at V came to 0 bases and at J to 3 bases, leaving 11 bases not matched to a gene. In DNA form, the CDR3 reads TGCAGTGCTAGAGATCGTGGCCTAGCGGGGGGGCCCGAAGAGACCCAGTACTTC. Translation: CSARDRGLAGGPEETQYF.

The chain links TRBV5-1 to TRBJ1-1; 8 positions match TRBD1. This CDR3 has 14 residues. The J segment lost 11 bases and the V segment lost 2 bases, leaving 11 bases of the junction unmatched. CDR1 is SGHRS and CDR2 is YFSETQ in the germline V gene. The CDR3 reads CASSFLSGQGDAFF. The CDR3 nucleotides are TGCGCCAGCAGCTTCTTGTCCGGACAGGGTGATGCTTTCTTT.

In its sample, this clonotype was seen many times. This chain connects TRBV25-1 to TRBJ1-2, with D possibly matching TRBD1 (5 bases). The CDR3 length is 14 residues. Per germline, CDR1 MGHDK and CDR2 SYGVNS. V lost 2 bases and J lost 2, with 9 bases in between. The DNA of the CDR3 is TGTGCCAGCAGTGAACCGGGACGGAACTATGGCTACACCTTC. Amino acids: CASSEPGRNYGYTF.

This clonotype turned up a few times. The junction shows a germline mismatch at one end, possibly a read error. The CDR3 DNA reads TGTGCCAGCAGCTTGGCTGGGGTTCCCTACGAGCAGTACTTC. Encoded protein: CASSLAGVPYEQYF. The chain couples TRBV5-1 to TRBJ2-7, with unresolved D. CDR1 SGHRS and CDR2 YFSETQ come from the germline V gene. The length of the CDR3 is 14 residues. Using reference TRBV5-1 and TRBJ2-7 for the parts outside the CDR3, the full variable domain is KAGVTQTPRYLIKTRGQQVTLSCSPISGHRSVSWYQQTPGQGLQFLFEYFSETQRNKGNFPGRFSGRQFSNSRSEMNVSTLELGDSALYLCASSLAGVPYEQYFGPGTRLTVT.

This clonotype was observed a handful of times. This CDR3 is CASSLGPGGSGNTIYF. The DNA of the CDR3 is TGCGCCAGCAGCTTGGGACCGGGCGGCTCTGGAAACACCATATATTTT. The rearrangement joins TRBV5-1 to TRBJ1-3; D uncertain. Per germline, CDR1 SGHRS and CDR2 YFSETQ. This CDR3 has 16 residues. V was shortened by 0 bases and J by 0 bases, with 10 bases between the two germline ends. The variable domain in full, with the rest retrieved from reference TRBV5-1 and TRBJ1-3, is KAGVTQTPRYLIKTRGQQVTLSCSPISGHRSVSWYQQTPGQGLQFLFEYFSETQRNKGNFPGRFSGRQFSNSRSEMNVSTLELGDSALYLCASSLGPGGSGNTIYFGEGSWLTVV.

The genes are TRBV25-1 and TRBJ2-7; 8 bases map to TRBD2. Germline CDR1 MGHDK, CDR2 SYGVNS. The length of the CDR3 is 15 residues. The V gene end was trimmed by 5 bases and the J gene end by 4 bases; junction bases not matched to a gene: 10. Here the CDR3 DNA reads TGTGCCAGCAGTTTATCGGGGGGGCACAATTACGAGCAGTACTTC. Translated, it gives CASSLSGGHNYEQYF.